The next 27 T cell receptor beta chains were all read from a single sample in a study of T-cell reconstitution after alpha-beta-depleted transplantation in children. Unique molecular identifiers were built into the TCRbeta library. TCRdb fed the PCR reads into MiXCR, producing one record per CDR3 protein. This table holds 350,000 to 400,000 distinct CDR3 sequences, over 20% found once. The source material was PBMCs from the stem cell graft donor, sampled from the stem cell graft. Every receptor here comes from a human donor who donated a stem cell graft to a child with acute myeloid leukemia.

This clonotype was recorded at least ten times. The rearrangement links TRBV20-1 to TRBJ1-4; D is uncertain. CDR1 and CDR2 from the germline V gene are DFQATT and SNEGSKA (reference sequence). V was trimmed by 5 bases and J by 8 bases, leaving 15 bases between them. This CDR3 spans 13 amino acids. The DNA for the CDR3 is TGCAGTGCTTGGAGTGGCTTCGTAGAAAAACTGTTTTTT. Its protein is CSAWSGFVEKLFF.

This clonotype was detected many times. The chain uses TRBV29-1 and TRBJ2-2; D remains unclear. Germline V gene data show CDR1 as SQVTM and CDR2 as ANQGSEA. There are 13 residues in the CDR3. With 3 bases removed from V and 3 bases from J, the gap between germline ends came to 8 bases. The CDR3 DNA is TGCAGCGTTGATTCTGCAGACACCGGGGAGCTGTTTTTT. Encoded protein: CSVDSADTGELFF.

This chain's CDR3 is CSATSGGGQFF. In DNA form, the CDR3 reads TGCAGTGCTACGTCCGGCGGGGGGCAGTTCTTC. The chain recombines TRBV20-1 with TRBJ2-1; 7 positions agree with TRBD2. The CDR3 extends over 11 amino acids. Per the germline V gene, CDR1 is DFQATT and CDR2 is SNEGSKA (reference sequence). Trimming took 4 bases from V and 12 from J; bases not matched to a gene: 6.

The chain is built from TRBV12-3 or TRBV12-4 and TRBJ2-7; the match to TRBD2 covers 9 bases. V was pared by 2 bases and J by 6 bases, with 5 bases of the junction left unmatched. The CDR3 sequence is 14 residues long. The CDR3, as DNA: TGTGCCAGCAGTTTATTGGTAGCGGGAGCCGAGCAGTACTTC. Amino acid sequence: CASSLLVAGAEQYF.

This chain joins TRBV6-1 and TRBJ1-1, with 7 bases matching TRBD1. Losses at the gene ends were 7 bases for V and 1 base for J; bases not matched to a gene: 6. The CDR3 spans 14 residues. The germline V gene has CDR1 MNHNS and CDR2 SASEGT. The CDR3 nucleotides read TGTGCCAGCAATAGACAGGGAGAGAACACTGAAGCTTTCTTT. Amino acid sequence: CASNRQGENTEAFF.

This chain joins TRBV7-3 and TRBJ2-1, with 9 nucleotides matching TRBD2. The CDR3 spans 16 residues. From germline, CDR1 is SGHTA and CDR2 FQGTGA. J was trimmed by 7 bases and V by 1 base; bases with no gene match: 8. The CDR3 DNA reads as TGTGCCAGCAGCTTAAGGCGGACTAGCGACCAGAATGAGCAGTTCTTC. The encoded protein is CASSLRRTSDQNEQFF.

This chain connects TRBV4-1 to TRBJ2-3, with 7 nucleotides matching TRBD2. This CDR3 contains 17 residues. CDR1 MGHRA and CDR2 YSYEKL come from the germline V gene. The junction had 9 bases not matched to a gene; V was cut back by 1 base and J by 2 bases. In DNA form, the CDR3 reads TGCGCCAGCAGCCAAGCCGTCCGACTAGCTCCCACAGATACGCAGTATTTT. Residues: CASSQAVRLAPTDTQYF.

The count of this clonotype is one. The rearrangement joins TRBV4-1 to TRBJ2-7, with D tentatively TRBD1 (5 bases). V lost 3 bases and J 5 bases, leaving 8 bases between the germline ends. Germline V gives CDR1 MGHRA, CDR2 YSYEKL. This CDR3 region has 12 residues. This CDR3 reads CASSQIGDEQYF. The CDR3 region has the DNA TGCGCCAGCAGCCAGATAGGGGACGAGCAGTACTTC.

This clonotype was seen only once. The V call is TRBV11-2, the J call TRBJ2-3; 11 nucleotides match TRBD2. Germline V gene data show CDR1 as SGHAT and CDR2 as FQNNGV. J gave up 2 bases and V 5 bases, and 18 bases lay outside the gene matches. This CDR3 contains 20 residues. The CDR3 loop reads CASSRNLAGGPARFTDTQYF. For the CDR3, the DNA is TGTGCCAGCAGCCGAAATTTAGCGGGAGGGCCCGCGAGATTCACAGATACGCAGTATTTT.

This clonotype was seen more than once but under ten times. The chain carries TRBV9 and TRBJ2-1; 10 positions match TRBD2. Germline loops: CDR1 SGDLS, CDR2 YYNGEE. J was trimmed by 4 bases and V by 4 bases; bases with no gene match: 5. The CDR3 loop spans 15 amino acids. CDR3 sequence (DNA): TGTGCCAGCAGCCCGACTAGCGGGCAATACAATGAGCAGTTCTTC. Protein sequence: CASSPTSGQYNEQFF.

The CDR3, as DNA: TGCGCCAGCAGCCAAGATCATCTAGTCGGCAATGAGCAGTTCTTC. This codes for CASSQDHLVGNEQFF. The gene calls are TRBV4-1 and TRBJ2-1, with no clear D. Germline lookup yields CDR1 MGHRA and CDR2 YSYEKL. CDR3 size: 15 residues. The ends were cut back, 0 bases at V and 6 bases at J, with 12 bases in the middle.

In the case of this clonotype: It may be a read error: a sequence one base away is much more abundant. This chain connects TRBV5-5 to TRBJ2-7; D call uncertain. Germline lookup yields CDR1 SGHKS and CDR2 YYEKEE (reference sequence). The length of the CDR3 is 12 residues. CDR3: CDSSLTTYEQYF. CDR3 DNA sequence: TGTGACAGCAGCTTGACCACCTACGAGCAGTACTTC.

The chain recombines TRBV20-1 with TRBJ2-7; 10 bases are shared with TRBD2. Germline V CDR1 and CDR2: DFQATT, SNEGSKA (reference sequence). The CDR3 totals 13 residues. V was pared by 6 bases and J by 3 bases, with 5 bases of the junction left unmatched. The CDR3 region has the DNA TGCAGTGCCCAAGGGACTAGCGACTACGAGCAGTACTTC. This encodes CSAQGTSDYEQYF.

The chain joins TRBV12-3 or TRBV12-4 to TRBJ2-7; D is ambiguous. V lost 2 bases and J 6 bases, leaving 8 bases between the germline ends. The CDR3 extends over 12 amino acids. The CDR3 nucleotides read TGTGCCAGCAGTTTATTCTCCAGCGAGCAGTACTTC. Protein product: CASSLFSSEQYF.

This clonotype was recorded once. This chain links TRBV19 with TRBJ1-2, with 10 bases matching TRBD1. V was clipped by 5 bases and J by 10 bases; unmatched bases: 4. The germline V gene encodes CDR1 LNHDA and CDR2 SQIVND (reference sequence). This CDR3 spans 12 amino acids. CDR3 coding DNA: TGTGCCAGTAGTTTGGGACAGGGGTCCTACACCTTC. Amino acids: CASSLGQGSYTF.

The genes are TRBV5-1 and TRBJ1-1; D unresolved. The CDR3 contains 15 residues. Germline V gene sequence: CDR1 SGHRS, CDR2 YFSETQ. Trimming stripped 0 bases from V and 1 base from J, with 10 bases between. The CDR3: CASSLVAYPNTEAFF. CDR3 sequence (DNA): TGCGCCAGCAGCTTGGTAGCTTACCCGAACACTGAAGCTTTCTTT.

This clonotype was counted between two and nine times. The chain has TRBV27 and TRBJ2-1; 9 positions match TRBD2. Germline CDR1 and CDR2: MNHEY and SMNVEV (reference sequence). Trimming took 3 bases from V and 8 from J; bases not matched to a gene: 5. The CDR3 runs 14 residues. The CDR3 loop is CASSFGGGGDEQFF. The CDR3 DNA is TGTGCCAGCAGTTTTGGGGGCGGGGGGGATGAGCAGTTCTTC.

The V and J genes are TRBV5-1 and TRBJ1-4, with 7 bases fitting TRBD1. Germline lookup yields CDR1 SGHRS and CDR2 YFSETQ. V was pared by 1 base and J by 4 bases, with 13 bases of the junction left unmatched. The CDR3 runs 18 residues. CDR3 region: CASSLSGHGQVLNEKLFF. The CDR3 DNA reads as TGCGCCAGCAGCTTGTCAGGACACGGACAGGTCCTTAATGAAAAACTGTTTTTT.

The rearrangement uses TRBV29-1 and TRBJ1-1, with D tentatively TRBD1 (6 bases). Germline CDR1 and CDR2: SQVTM and ANQGSEA. The CDR3 spans 12 residues. The V and J ends lost 2 bases and 8 bases respectively, with 12 bases between them. For the CDR3, the DNA is TGCAGCGTTGAACCAAACGGACAGGAAGCTTTCTTT. Protein product: CSVEPNGQEAFF.

In this sample, this clonotype turned up many times. The chain combines TRBV28 with TRBJ1-6, with D unclear. Germline V CDR1 and CDR2: MDHEN, SYDVKM. The CDR3 contains 17 residues. V was cut by 2 bases and J by 0 bases, with 11 bases left in between. The CDR3 nucleotides read TGTGCCAGCAGTTTACCGTGGGGTCGCTCCTATAATTCACCCCTCCACTTT. Protein product: CASSLPWGRSYNSPLHF.

The gene calls are TRBV6-5 and TRBJ2-7; 9 bases are a match to TRBD1. The CDR3 loop spans 16 amino acids. V shed 5 bases and J 2 bases; nucleotides not matched to a gene: 10. Germline V lookup: CDR1 MNHEY, CDR2 SVGAGI. The CDR3: CASSTHPGTGTYEQYF. CDR3 nucleotides: TGTGCCAGCAGTACTCACCCCGGGACAGGGACCTACGAGCAGTACTTC.

The rearrangement uses TRBV6-2 or TRBV6-3 and TRBJ2-7; 11 bases align to TRBD2. The germline V gene has CDR1 MNHEY and CDR2 SVGEGT. This CDR3 comprises 19 residues. V dropped 0 bases and J dropped 4; count of bases not matched to a gene: 14. CDR3 coding DNA: TGTGCCAGCAGTTACTCTTTCGGGCTAGCGGGAGGATTAAGTTACGAGCAGTACTTC. Encoded protein: CASSYSFGLAGGLSYEQYF.

In its sample, this clonotype was seen many times. The chain recombines TRBV20-1 with TRBJ2-7; the D gene is possibly TRBD2 (5 bases). The CDR3 spans 12 residues. Trimming took off 5 bases at V and 0 bases at J, with 8 bases between the two ends. Per germline, CDR1 DFQATT and CDR2 SNEGSKA (reference sequence). The CDR3 is CSAGLSSYEQYF. The CDR3 DNA is TGCAGTGCTGGACTTAGCTCCTACGAGCAGTACTTC.

V is TRBV9 and J is TRBJ2-1; 8 bases are a match to TRBD2. Germline assignment: CDR1 SGDLS and CDR2 YYNGEE. Trimming took 6 bases from V and 6 from J; bases not matched to a gene: 8. The CDR3 totals 14 residues. CDR3 bases: TGTGCCAGCAACTTAGCGGGACCCGGCAATGAGCAGTTCTTC. Translated: CASNLAGPGNEQFF.

Ten or more counts support this clonotype. The V gene is TRBV20-1, the J gene TRBJ2-3, with 8 bases lining up with TRBD2. This CDR3 region has 19 residues. V lost 4 bases and J lost 4; bases outside the gene matches: 22. Germline CDR1 reads DFQATT; CDR2 reads SNEGSKA (reference sequence). CDR3: CSATGNLAGGPVSADTQYF. CDR3 DNA: TGCAGTGCTACCGGGAATTTGGCGGGAGGTCCTGTTTCCGCAGATACGCAGTATTTT.

The gene calls are TRBV19 and TRBJ2-1; weak D call: TRBD2 (6 bases). CDR1 is LNHDA, CDR2 SQIVND, per germline (reference sequence). V gave up 2 bases and J gave up 8 bases, with 13 bases separating them. The CDR3 has 14 amino acids. The CDR3 loop is CASSILANSDEQFF. The CDR3 nucleotides read TGTGCCAGTAGTATACTAGCGAATAGCGATGAGCAGTTCTTC.

The rearrangement links TRBV14 to TRBJ2-1, with D perhaps TRBD1 (6 bases). V gave up 4 bases and J gave up 0 bases, with 13 bases separating them. Germline lookup yields CDR1 SGHDN and CDR2 FVKESK. The CDR3 totals 16 residues. The CDR3 sequence: CASSPYQGLSYNEQFF. The DNA of the CDR3 is TGTGCCAGCAGCCCCTACCAGGGGCTCTCCTACAATGAGCAGTTCTTC.